This TCR beta chain was profiled in a study of shared clonotypes between healthy human individuals. Those who donated, Caucasian adults without exception, all lived in Nashville, Tennessee. The assay ran at deep level. Here immunoSEQ multiplex PCR was the method, and the copy in TCRdb shows in-frame clones only, minus some. The sample consists of approximately 2.3 million clones, just over 90% of them appearing once. V dropped 2 bases and J dropped 3; count of bases not matched to a gene: 6. The CDR3 runs to 16 residues. CDR1 is SGHRS and CDR2 is YFSETQ in the germline V gene. The chain combines TRBV5-1 with TRBJ2-3; 10 bases agree with TRBD2. The sequenced material came from naive CD4+ T cells from PBMCs. Sample subset: CD45RA+ positively selected. This TCR was recovered from a man aged 18 to 29 in good health. Some clones in this sample may be carry-over from other donors' samples. CDR3 sequence: CASSFLAGGQTDTQYF. The CDR3 nucleotides read TGCGCCAGCAGCTTTTTAGCGGGAGGTCAGACAGATACGCAGTATTTT.